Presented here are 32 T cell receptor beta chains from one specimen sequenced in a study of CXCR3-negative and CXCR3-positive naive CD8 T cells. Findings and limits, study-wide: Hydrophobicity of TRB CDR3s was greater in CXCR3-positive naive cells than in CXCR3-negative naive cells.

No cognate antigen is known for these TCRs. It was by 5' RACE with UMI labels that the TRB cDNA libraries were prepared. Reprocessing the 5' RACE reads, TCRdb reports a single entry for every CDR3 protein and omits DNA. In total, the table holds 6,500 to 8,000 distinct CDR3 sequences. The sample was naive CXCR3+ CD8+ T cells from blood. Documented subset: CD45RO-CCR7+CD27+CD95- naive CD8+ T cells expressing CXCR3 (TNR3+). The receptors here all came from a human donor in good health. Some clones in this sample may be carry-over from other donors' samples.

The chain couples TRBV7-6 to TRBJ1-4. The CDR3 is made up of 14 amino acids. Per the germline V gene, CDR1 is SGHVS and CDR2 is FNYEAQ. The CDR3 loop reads CASSPGAGGEKLFF.

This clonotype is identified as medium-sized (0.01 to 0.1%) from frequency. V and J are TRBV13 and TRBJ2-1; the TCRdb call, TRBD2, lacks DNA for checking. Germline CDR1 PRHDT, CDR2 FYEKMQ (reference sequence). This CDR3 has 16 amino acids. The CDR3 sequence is CASSARTAVGFNEQFF.

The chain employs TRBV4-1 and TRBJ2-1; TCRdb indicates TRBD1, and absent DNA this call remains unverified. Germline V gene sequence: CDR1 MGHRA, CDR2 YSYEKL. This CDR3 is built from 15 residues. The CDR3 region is CASSRRQGPKDEQFF.

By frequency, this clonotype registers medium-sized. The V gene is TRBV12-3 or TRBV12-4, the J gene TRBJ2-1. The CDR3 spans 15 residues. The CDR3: CASSLSGQRHHEQFF.

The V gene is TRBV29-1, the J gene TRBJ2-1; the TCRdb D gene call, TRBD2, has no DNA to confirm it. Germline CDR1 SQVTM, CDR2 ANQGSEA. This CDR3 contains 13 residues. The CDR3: CSVEVGGSSEQFF.

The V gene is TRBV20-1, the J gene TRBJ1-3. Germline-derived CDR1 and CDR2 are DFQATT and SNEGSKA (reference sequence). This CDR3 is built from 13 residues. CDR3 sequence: CSATELAGNTIYF.

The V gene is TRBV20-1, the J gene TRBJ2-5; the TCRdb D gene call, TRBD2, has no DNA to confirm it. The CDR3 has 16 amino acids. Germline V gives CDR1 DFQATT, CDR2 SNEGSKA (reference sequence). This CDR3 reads CSARDTPGGPSETQYF.

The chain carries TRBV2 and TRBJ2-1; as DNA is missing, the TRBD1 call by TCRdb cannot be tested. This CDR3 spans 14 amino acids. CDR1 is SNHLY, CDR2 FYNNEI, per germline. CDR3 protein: CASSVGGRFNEQFF.

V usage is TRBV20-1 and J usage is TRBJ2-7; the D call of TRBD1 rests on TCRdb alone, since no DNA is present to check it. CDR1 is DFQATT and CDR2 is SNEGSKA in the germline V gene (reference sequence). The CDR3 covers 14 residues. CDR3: CSAEAGTQKEEQYF.

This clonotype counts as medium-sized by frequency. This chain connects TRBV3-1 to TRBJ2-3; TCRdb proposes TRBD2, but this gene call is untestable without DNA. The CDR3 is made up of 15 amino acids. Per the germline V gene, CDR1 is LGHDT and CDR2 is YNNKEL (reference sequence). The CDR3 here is CASSQVYQLEDTQYF.

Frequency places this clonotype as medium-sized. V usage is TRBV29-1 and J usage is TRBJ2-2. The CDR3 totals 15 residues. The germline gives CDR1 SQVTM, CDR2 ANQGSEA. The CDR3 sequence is CSVLDKWTNTGELFF.

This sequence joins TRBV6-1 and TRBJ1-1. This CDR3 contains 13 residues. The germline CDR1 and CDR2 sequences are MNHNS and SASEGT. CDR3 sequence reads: CASSVQPRVEAFF.

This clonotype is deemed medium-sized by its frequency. The chain's CDR3 is CAISEEELTSYEQYF. The chain links TRBV10-3 to TRBJ2-7. Germline V gives CDR1 ENHRY, CDR2 SYGVKD. This CDR3 is built from 15 residues.

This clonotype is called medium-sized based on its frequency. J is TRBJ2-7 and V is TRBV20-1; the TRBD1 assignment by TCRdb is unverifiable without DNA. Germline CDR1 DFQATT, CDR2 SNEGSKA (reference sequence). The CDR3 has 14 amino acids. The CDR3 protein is CSARYRDRPYEQYF.

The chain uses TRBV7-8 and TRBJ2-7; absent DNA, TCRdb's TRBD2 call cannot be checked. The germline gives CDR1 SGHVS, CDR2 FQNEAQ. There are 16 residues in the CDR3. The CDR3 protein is CASSGGLSGVSYEQYF.

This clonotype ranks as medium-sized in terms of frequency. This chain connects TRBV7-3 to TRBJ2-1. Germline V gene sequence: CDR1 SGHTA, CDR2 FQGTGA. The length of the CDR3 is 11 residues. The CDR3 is CASSAQGEQFF.

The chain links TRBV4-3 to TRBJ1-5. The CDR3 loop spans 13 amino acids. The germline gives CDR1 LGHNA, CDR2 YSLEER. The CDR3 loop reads CASSQAQMKPQHF.

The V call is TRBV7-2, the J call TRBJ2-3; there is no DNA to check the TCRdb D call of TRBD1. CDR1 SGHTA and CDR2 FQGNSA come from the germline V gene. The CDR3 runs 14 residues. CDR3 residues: CASSRTGMTDTQYF.

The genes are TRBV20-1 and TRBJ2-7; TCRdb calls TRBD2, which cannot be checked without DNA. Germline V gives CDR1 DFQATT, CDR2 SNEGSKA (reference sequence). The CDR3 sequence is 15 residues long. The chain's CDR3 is CSARRAGGSLYEQYF.

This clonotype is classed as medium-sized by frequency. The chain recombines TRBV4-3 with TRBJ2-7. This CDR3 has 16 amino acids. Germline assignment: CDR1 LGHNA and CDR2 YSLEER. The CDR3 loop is CASSQEWGISSYEQYF.

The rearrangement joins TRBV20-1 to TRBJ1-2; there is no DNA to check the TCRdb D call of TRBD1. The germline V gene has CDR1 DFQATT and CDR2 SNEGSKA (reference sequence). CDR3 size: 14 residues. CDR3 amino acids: CSAVGQGPNYGYTF.

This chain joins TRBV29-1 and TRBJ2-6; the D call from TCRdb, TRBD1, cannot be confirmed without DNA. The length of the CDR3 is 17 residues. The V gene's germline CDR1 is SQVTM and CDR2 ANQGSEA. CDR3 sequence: CSVDVPDRGSGANVLTF.

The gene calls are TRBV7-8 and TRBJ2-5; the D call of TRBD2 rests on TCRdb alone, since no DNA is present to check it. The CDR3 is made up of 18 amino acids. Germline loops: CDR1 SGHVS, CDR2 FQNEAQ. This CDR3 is CASSLAPSPGNLAETQYF.

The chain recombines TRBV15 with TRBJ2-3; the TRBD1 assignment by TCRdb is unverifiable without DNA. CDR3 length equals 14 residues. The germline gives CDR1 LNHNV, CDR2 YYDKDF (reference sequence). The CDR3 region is CATTDRASADTQYF.

The CDR3 region is CSDDGYRDRRETQYF. The V call is TRBV29-1, the J call TRBJ2-5; TCRdb's D call of TRBD1 is untestable without DNA. The germline V gene has CDR1 SQVTM and CDR2 ANQGSEA. The CDR3 runs 15 residues.

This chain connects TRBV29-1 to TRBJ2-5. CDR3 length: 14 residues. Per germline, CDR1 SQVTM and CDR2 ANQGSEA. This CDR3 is CSVVEGVYQETQYF.

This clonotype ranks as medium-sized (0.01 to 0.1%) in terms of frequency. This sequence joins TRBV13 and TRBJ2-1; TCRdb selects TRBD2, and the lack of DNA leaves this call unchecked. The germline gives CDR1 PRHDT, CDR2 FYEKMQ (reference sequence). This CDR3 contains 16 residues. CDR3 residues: CASSSWTSGEFNEQFF.

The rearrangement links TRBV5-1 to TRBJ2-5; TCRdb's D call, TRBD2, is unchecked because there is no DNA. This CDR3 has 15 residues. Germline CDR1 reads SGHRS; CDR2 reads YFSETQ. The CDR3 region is CASSLVGPTGETQYF.

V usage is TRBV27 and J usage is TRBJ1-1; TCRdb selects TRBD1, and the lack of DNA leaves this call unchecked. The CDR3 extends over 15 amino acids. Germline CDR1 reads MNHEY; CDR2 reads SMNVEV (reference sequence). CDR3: CASSLGGGGNTEAFF.

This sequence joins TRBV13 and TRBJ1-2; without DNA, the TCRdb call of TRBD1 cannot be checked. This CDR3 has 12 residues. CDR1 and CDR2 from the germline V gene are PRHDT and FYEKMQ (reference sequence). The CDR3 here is CASSFPGQVYTF.

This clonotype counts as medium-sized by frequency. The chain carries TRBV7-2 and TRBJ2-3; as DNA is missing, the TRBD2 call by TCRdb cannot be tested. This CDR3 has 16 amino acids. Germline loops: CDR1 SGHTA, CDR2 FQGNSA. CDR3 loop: CASSFNREGSTDTQYF.

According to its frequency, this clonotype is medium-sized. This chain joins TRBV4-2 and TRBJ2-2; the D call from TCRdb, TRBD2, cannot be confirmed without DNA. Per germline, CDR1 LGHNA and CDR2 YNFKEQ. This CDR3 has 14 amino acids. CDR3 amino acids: CASSQGEDTGELFF.